The clone carrying this TCR beta chain was detected only a few times. The junction and the germline gene differ at one end; a read error may be behind it. The entry originates in a study of blood T cells in healthy people across ages. Next came a second PCR, run for 7 to 11 cycles, which used a sample-barcoded 5' primer along with a J-beta primer mix. Each of the samples gave a minimum of 2.5 million paired-end reads that contained CDR3. TCRdb processed the 5' RACE reads anew with MiXCR; each CDR3 protein has one entry. The repertoire holds 1.5 million to 2 million distinct CDR3 sequences, with about 39% as singletons. The source material was blood. This clonotype was obtained from a human donor in good health.

In DNA form, the CDR3 reads TGTGCCAGTCTGACAGGGATGAACTGTGGCTACACCTTC. Translated: CASLTGMNCGYTF. The chain uses TRBV4-2 and TRBJ1-2, with 7 bases that match TRBD1. CDR1 and CDR2 (germline): LGHNA, YNFKEQ. The CDR3 is 13 amino acids.